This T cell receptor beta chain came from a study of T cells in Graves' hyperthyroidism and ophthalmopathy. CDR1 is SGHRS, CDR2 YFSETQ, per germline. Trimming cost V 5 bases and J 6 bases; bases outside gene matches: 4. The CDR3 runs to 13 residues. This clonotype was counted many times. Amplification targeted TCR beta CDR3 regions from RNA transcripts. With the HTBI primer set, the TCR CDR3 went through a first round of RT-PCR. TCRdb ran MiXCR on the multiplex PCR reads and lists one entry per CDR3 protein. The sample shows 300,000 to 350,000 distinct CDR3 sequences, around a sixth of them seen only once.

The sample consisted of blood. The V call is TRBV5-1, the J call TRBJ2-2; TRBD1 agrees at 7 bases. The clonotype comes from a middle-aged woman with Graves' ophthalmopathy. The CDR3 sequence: CASRMQGAGELFF. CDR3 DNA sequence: TGCGCCAGCAGGATGCAGGGGGCCGGGGAGCTGTTTTTT.